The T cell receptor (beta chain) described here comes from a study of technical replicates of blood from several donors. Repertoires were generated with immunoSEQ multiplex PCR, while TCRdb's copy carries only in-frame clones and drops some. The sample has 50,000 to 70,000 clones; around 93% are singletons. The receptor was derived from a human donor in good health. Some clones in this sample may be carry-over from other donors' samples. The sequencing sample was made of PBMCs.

CDR3 DNA: TGTGCCAGCAGCCAACGGACTAGAGAGGAGACCCAGTACTTC. It is translated as CASSQRTREETQYF. V is TRBV5-6 and J is TRBJ2-5; 7 positions match TRBD2. This CDR3 is built from 14 residues. With V trimmed by 4 bases and J by 5 bases, 8 bases remained unmatched. In germline, CDR1 is SGHDT, CDR2 YYEEEE. Supplemented by reference TRBV5-6 and TRBJ2-5, the full variable domain reads DAGVTQSPTHLIKTRGQQVTLRCSPKSGHDTVSWYQQALGQGPQFIFQYYEEEERQRGNFPDRFSGHQFPNYSSELNVNALLLGDSALYLCASSQRTREETQYFGPGTRLLVL.